The T cell receptor (beta chain) under discussion was sequenced for a study of blood T cells in healthy people across ages. Study-wide findings and caveats: There was a strong correlation between TCR beta diversity and naive T cell percentage.

This clonotype was detected a few times. As yet, its antigen is unknown. The germline V gene has CDR1 SGHAT and CDR2 FQDESV (reference sequence). The junction had 11 bases not matched to a gene; V was cut back by 5 bases and J by 7 bases. The CDR3 totals 15 residues. With a J-beta primer mix and a sample-barcoded 5' primer, a second PCR ran about 7 to 11 cycles. TCRdb recomputed calls from the 5' RACE reads with MiXCR, one row per CDR3 protein. The sample carries 700,000 to 950,000 distinct CDR3 sequences, more than 40% recorded once. Peripheral blood samples of approximately 10 milliliters were drawn from each donor.

The sequenced sample consisted of blood. The rearrangement joins TRBV11-1 to TRBJ2-7, with 10 bases lining up with TRBD2. The receptor was derived from a woman aged 60-75 years in good health. CDR3 residues: CASSEELAGIREQYF. CDR3 DNA sequence: TGTGCCAGCAGCGAGGAACTAGCGGGAATACGAGAGCAGTACTTC.